A selection of T cell receptor beta chains follows, all from one sample in a study of graft-versus-host responses after intestinal transplantation. The antigens of these receptors remain unknown. Sequenced by immunoSEQ multiplex PCR; TCRdb stores in-frame clones only, minus some. The data show 85,000 to 90,000 clones, under 85% seen once. The source material was unstimulated CD8+ T cells sorted from spleen or lymph node cells, sampled before intestinal transplant. The receptors come from a human donor who received an intestinal transplant. Both conserved end residues are part of each CDR3. The order of the fields is J gene, clone size, D gene, V gene, CDR3 DNA, CDR3 protein. D genes are given only for firm matches. Clone size is not always given. Where it is, it says once, few, many or a class for expanded clones.

j_call: TRBJ1-6
clone_size: NA
d_call: NA
v_call: TRBV25-1
cdr3_nt: TGTGCCAGCAGTGTTTGGGAGTGGACCGAGAATTCACCCCTCCACTTT
cdr3_aa: CASSVWEWTENSPLHF

j_call: TRBJ2-6
clone_size: once
d_call: NA
v_call: TRBV2
cdr3_nt: TGTGCCAGCAGTGAATCGCGGCCGCTGTCTGGGGCCAACGTCCTGACTTTC
cdr3_aa: CASSESRPLSGANVLTF

j_call: TRBJ1-1
clone_size: NA
d_call: NA
v_call: TRBV7-9
cdr3_nt: TGTGCCAGCAGCTTATGGGAGTTGAACACTGAAGCTTTCTTT
cdr3_aa: CASSLWELNTEAFF

j_call: TRBJ2-3
clone_size: NA
d_call: TRBD2
v_call: TRBV15
cdr3_nt: TGTGCCACCAGCAGAGAAGGACTAGCGGGGAACACAGATACGCAGTATTTT
cdr3_aa: CATSREGLAGNTDTQYF

j_call: TRBJ2-1
clone_size: NA
d_call: NA
v_call: TRBV11-2
cdr3_nt: TGTGCCAGCAGTTTCGAAGAGTACGAGCAGTTCTTC
cdr3_aa: CASSFEEYEQFF

j_call: TRBJ1-2
clone_size: NA
d_call: NA
v_call: TRBV15
cdr3_nt: TGTGCCACCAGCAGAGTGTTGGGGGGGCGCTTATTCGCTAACTATGGCTACACCTTC
cdr3_aa: CATSRVLGGRLFANYGYTF

j_call: TRBJ2-7
clone_size: once
d_call: TRBD2
v_call: TRBV13
cdr3_nt: TGTGCCAGCAGCTTAGAAAAACTAGCGGGGAGAGACTACTACGAGCAGTACTTC
cdr3_aa: CASSLEKLAGRDYYEQYF

j_call: TRBJ1-4
clone_size: NA
d_call: NA
v_call: TRBV7-9
cdr3_nt: TGTGCCAGCAGCGTTGGGCGTTCCCTGGGGGATGAAAAACTGTTTTTT
cdr3_aa: CASSVGRSLGDEKLFF

j_call: TRBJ1-5
clone_size: once
d_call: NA
v_call: TRBV6-6
cdr3_nt: TGTGCCAGCAGTTACTCGAATGTTCAGCCCCAGCATTTT
cdr3_aa: CASSYSNVQPQHF

j_call: TRBJ1-2
clone_size: few
d_call: NA
v_call: TRBV28
cdr3_nt: TGTGCCAGCACCTTGGGGGGGGATGGCTACACCTTC
cdr3_aa: CASTLGGDGYTF

j_call: TRBJ2-1
clone_size: few
d_call: TRBD1
v_call: TRBV9
cdr3_nt: TGTGCCAGCAGCTCCCCCAGGGACAGGGGAGGCAGTGAGCAGTTCTTC
cdr3_aa: CASSSPRDRGGSEQFF

j_call: TRBJ2-3
clone_size: NA
d_call: NA
v_call: TRBV11-3
cdr3_nt: TGTGCCAGCAGCGCAACAGATACGCAGTATTTT
cdr3_aa: CASSATDTQYF

j_call: TRBJ2-7
clone_size: NA
d_call: NA
v_call: TRBV4-1
cdr3_nt: TGCGCCAGCAGCCAAGCCCAAGGACACTACGAGCAGTACTTC
cdr3_aa: CASSQAQGHYEQYF

j_call: TRBJ1-1
clone_size: NA
d_call: TRBD1
v_call: TRBV19
cdr3_nt: TGTGCCAGTAGTCAGGGACAGGGGGCGGTCACTGAAGCTTTCTTT
cdr3_aa: CASSQGQGAVTEAFF

j_call: TRBJ1-1
clone_size: NA
d_call: NA
v_call: TRBV4-1
cdr3_nt: TGCGCCAGCAGCACCCCCACAGGGAACACTGAAGCTTTCTTT
cdr3_aa: CASSTPTGNTEAFF

j_call: TRBJ1-2
clone_size: NA
d_call: NA
v_call: TRBV6-5
cdr3_nt: TGTGCCAGCAGTTACTTTGGGGGAAACTATGGCTACACCTTC
cdr3_aa: CASSYFGGNYGYTF

j_call: TRBJ1-1
clone_size: NA
d_call: NA
v_call: TRBV5-1
cdr3_nt: TGCGCCAGTGGTGGGGATATTCCTACTGAAGCTTTCTTT
cdr3_aa: CASGGDIPTEAFF

j_call: TRBJ2-3
clone_size: NA
d_call: TRBD1
v_call: TRBV5-1
cdr3_nt: TGCGCCAGCAGCTTCATGGACAGGAACACAGATACGCAGTATTTT
cdr3_aa: CASSFMDRNTDTQYF

j_call: TRBJ1-3
clone_size: NA
d_call: NA
v_call: TRBV6-5
cdr3_nt: TGTGCCAGCAGTTATCAGGGCTCTGGAAACACCATATATTTT
cdr3_aa: CASSYQGSGNTIYF

j_call: TRBJ2-3
clone_size: NA
d_call: NA
v_call: TRBV9
cdr3_nt: TGTGCCAGCAGCGTAAGGGGGGAGTACACAGATACGCAGTATTTT
cdr3_aa: CASSVRGEYTDTQYF

j_call: TRBJ2-1
clone_size: NA
d_call: TRBD2
v_call: TRBV13
cdr3_nt: TGTGCCAGCAGCTTAGGCGGGGGGGCCGAGGACAATGAGCAGTTCTTC
cdr3_aa: CASSLGGGAEDNEQFF

j_call: TRBJ2-1
clone_size: NA
d_call: TRBD2
v_call: TRBV6-4
cdr3_nt: TGTGCCAGCAGTGACTCGCGGGGGGGCAATGAGCAGTTCTTC
cdr3_aa: CASSDSRGGNEQFF

j_call: TRBJ1-5
clone_size: NA
d_call: NA
v_call: TRBV6-5
cdr3_nt: TGTGCCAGCAGTTTAGGGGGAAGCAATCAGCCCCAGCATTTT
cdr3_aa: CASSLGGSNQPQHF

j_call: TRBJ1-2
clone_size: NA
d_call: NA
v_call: TRBV13
cdr3_nt: TGTGCCAGCAGCTTGGCCACCGAGGAGGGGAACTATGGCTACACCTTC
cdr3_aa: CASSLATEEGNYGYTF

j_call: TRBJ1-1
clone_size: NA
d_call: NA
v_call: TRBV10-3
cdr3_nt: TGTGCCATCAGTGACCCCCCCCGGCGGGACACTGAAGCTTTCTTT
cdr3_aa: CAISDPPRRDTEAFF

j_call: TRBJ2-3
clone_size: NA
d_call: TRBD2
v_call: TRBV7-6
cdr3_nt: TGTGCCAGCAGCCGGACTAGCGGGAAGGCAGATACGCAGTATTTT
cdr3_aa: CASSRTSGKADTQYF

j_call: TRBJ1-4
clone_size: NA
d_call: NA
v_call: TRBV5-1
cdr3_nt: TGCGCCAGCAGCTTGTTACGGGGGCATGAAAAACTGTTTTTT
cdr3_aa: CASSLLRGHEKLFF

j_call: TRBJ2-5
clone_size: many
d_call: TRBD1
v_call: TRBV5-3
cdr3_nt: TGTGCCAGCAGCTTTTACAGGGGATGGGAGACCCAGTACTTC
cdr3_aa: CASSFYRGWETQYF

j_call: TRBJ2-1
clone_size: NA
d_call: NA
v_call: TRBV5-6
cdr3_nt: TGTGCCAGCAGCTTCTGGGGCGGGAATGAGCAGTTCTTC
cdr3_aa: CASSFWGGNEQFF

j_call: TRBJ1-1
clone_size: NA
d_call: TRBD1
v_call: TRBV6-1
cdr3_nt: TGTGCCAGCAGTACTCAGACAGGGGGCACTGAAGCTTTCTTT
cdr3_aa: CASSTQTGGTEAFF

j_call: TRBJ2-2
clone_size: NA
d_call: NA
v_call: TRBV13
cdr3_nt: TGTGCCAGCAGCACGCCCGGGACCACCAACACCGGGGAGCTGTTTTTT
cdr3_aa: CASSTPGTTNTGELFF

j_call: TRBJ1-2
clone_size: NA
d_call: NA
v_call: TRBV11-3
cdr3_nt: TGTGCCAGCAGCTTAGACTGTGACAGGAACTATGGCTACACCTTC
cdr3_aa: CASSLDCDRNYGYTF

j_call: TRBJ1-1
clone_size: NA
d_call: NA
v_call: TRBV19
cdr3_nt: TGTGCCAGTCGAAGGGCAGGGAATGAAGCTTTCTTT
cdr3_aa: CASRRAGNEAFF

j_call: TRBJ2-3
clone_size: NA
d_call: NA
v_call: TRBV5-4
cdr3_nt: TGTGCCAGCAGCTTGGAACTTCCCCCAGATACGCAGTATTTT
cdr3_aa: CASSLELPPDTQYF

j_call: TRBJ1-5
clone_size: NA
d_call: TRBD1
v_call: TRBV6-1
cdr3_nt: TGTGCCAGCAGTGGGGATTGGGGACAGGGCCCCCTGTGGCATTTT
cdr3_aa: CASSGDWGQGPLWHF

j_call: TRBJ2-7
clone_size: NA
d_call: NA
v_call: TRBV6-1
cdr3_nt: TGTGCCAGCAGTGCCGGCAGGGAGAAGTACTTC
cdr3_aa: CASSAGREKYF

j_call: TRBJ1-2
clone_size: NA
d_call: NA
v_call: TRBV7-9
cdr3_nt: TGTGCCAGCAGCTTAGTACTGGCAGCTAACTATGGCTACACCTTC
cdr3_aa: CASSLVLAANYGYTF

j_call: TRBJ2-7
clone_size: NA
d_call: NA
v_call: TRBV5-6
cdr3_nt: TGTGCCAGCAGCTTGAGGGCTGGGGGCGAGCAGTACTTC
cdr3_aa: CASSLRAGGEQYF

j_call: TRBJ1-2
clone_size: once
d_call: NA
v_call: TRBV5-1
cdr3_nt: TGCGCCAGCAGCTTGCGATCTAACTATGGCTACACCTTC
cdr3_aa: CASSLRSNYGYTF

j_call: TRBJ2-7
clone_size: NA
d_call: NA
v_call: TRBV30
cdr3_nt: TGTGCCTGGACCTGGACGGGATCCTACGAGCAGTACTTC
cdr3_aa: CAWTWTGSYEQYF

j_call: TRBJ2-1
clone_size: NA
d_call: TRBD2
v_call: TRBV15
cdr3_nt: TGTGCCACCAGCAGGGGGGAGTGCGGGAGCCACAATGAGCAGTTCTTC
cdr3_aa: CATSRGECGSHNEQFF

j_call: TRBJ2-3
clone_size: NA
d_call: NA
v_call: TRBV30
cdr3_nt: TGTGCCTGGAGTGTACAGGCAGATACGCAGTATTTT
cdr3_aa: CAWSVQADTQYF

j_call: TRBJ1-1
clone_size: NA
d_call: NA
v_call: TRBV6-5
cdr3_nt: TGTGCCAGCAGTCTGCACGACAGGAGTGAAGCTTTCTTT
cdr3_aa: CASSLHDRSEAFF